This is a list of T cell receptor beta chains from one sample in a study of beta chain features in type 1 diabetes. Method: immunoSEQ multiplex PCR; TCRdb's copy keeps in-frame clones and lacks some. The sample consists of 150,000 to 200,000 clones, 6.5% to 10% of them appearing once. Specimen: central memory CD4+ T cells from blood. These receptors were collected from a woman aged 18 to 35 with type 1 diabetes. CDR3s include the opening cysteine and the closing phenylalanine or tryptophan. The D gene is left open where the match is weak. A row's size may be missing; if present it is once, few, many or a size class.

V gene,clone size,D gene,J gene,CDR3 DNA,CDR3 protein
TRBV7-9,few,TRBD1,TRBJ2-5,TGTGCCAGCAGCAGAGGACAGGAAGAGACCCAGTACTTC,CASSRGQEETQYF
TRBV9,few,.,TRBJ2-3,TGTGCCAGCAGCGCACCGACCGGGGATACGCAGTATTTT,CASSAPTGDTQYF
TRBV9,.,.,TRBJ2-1,TGTGCCAGCAGCGTAGCTAACGATGAGCAGTTCTTC,CASSVANDEQFF
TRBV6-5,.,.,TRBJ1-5,TGTGCCATCAGTGAGTCGTCCAACAATCAGCCCCAGCATTTT,CAISESSNNQPQHF
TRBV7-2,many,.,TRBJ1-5,TGTGCCAGCAGCCCCAGGGGTAACCAGCCCCAGCATTTT,CASSPRGNQPQHF
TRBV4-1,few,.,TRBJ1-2,TGCGCCAGCAGCCAAGATTCGGGAGGGGGCTATGGCTACACCTTC,CASSQDSGGGYGYTF
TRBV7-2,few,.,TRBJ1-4,TGTGCCAGCAGCTTAGCTCCTTCCTCGCCGTCGGATGAAAAACTGTTTTTT,CASSLAPSSPSDEKLFF
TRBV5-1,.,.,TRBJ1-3,TGCGCCAGCAGCGGCGGGACGTTAGACCTTGGAAACACCATATATTTT,CASSGGTLDLGNTIYF
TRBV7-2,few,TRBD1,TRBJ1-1,TGTGCCAGCAGCCCCCGACCACGACAGGGTCCAGCTTTCTTT,CASSPRPRQGPAFF
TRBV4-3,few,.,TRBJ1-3,TGCGCCAGCAGCCACAACAGGGCGGGAAACACCATATATTTT,CASSHNRAGNTIYF
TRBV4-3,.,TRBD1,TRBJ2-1,TGCGCCAGCAGCAGCCGGGACAGGGGTTTTGGGGTCGGCAATGAGCAGTTCTTC,CASSSRDRGFGVGNEQFF
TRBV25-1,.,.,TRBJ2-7,TGTGCCAGCCAGACACAAACCTACGAGCAGTACTTC,CASQTQTYEQYF
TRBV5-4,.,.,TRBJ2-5,TGTGCCAGCAGCTTGGTACAGACACAAGAGACCCAGTACTTC,CASSLVQTQETQYF
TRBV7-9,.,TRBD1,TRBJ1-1,TGTGCCAGCATCTGGACAGGGAGTTCTTCTGAAGCTTTCTTT,CASIWTGSSSEAFF
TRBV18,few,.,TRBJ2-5,TGTGCCAGCTCACCACCAAAGGGAACGCGGGGACAAGAGACCCAGTACTTC,CASSPPKGTRGQETQYF
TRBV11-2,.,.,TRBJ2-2,TGTGCCAGCAGCTCCGTCCAGGGTACCGGGGAGCTGTTTTTT,CASSSVQGTGELFF
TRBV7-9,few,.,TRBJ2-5,TGTGCCAGCAGCCAGGGAGGGGGAGAGACCCAGTACTTC,CASSQGGGETQYF
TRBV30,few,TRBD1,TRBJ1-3,TGTGCCTGGAGTGTACAGGGGGGAAACACCATATATTTT,CAWSVQGGNTIYF
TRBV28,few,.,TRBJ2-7,TGTGCCAGCAGACAGGGACGCTACGAGCAGTACTTC,CASRQGRYEQYF
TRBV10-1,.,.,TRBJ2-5,TGCGCCAGCAGTGGACAGGCCACCGGCGAGACCCAGTACTTC,CASSGQATGETQYF
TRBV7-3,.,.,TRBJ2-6,TGTGCCAGCAGCTTAAACATGTTCTCTGGGGCCAACGTCCTGACTTTC,CASSLNMFSGANVLTF
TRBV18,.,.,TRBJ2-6,TGTGCCAGCTCACCACCAGGGGCAGCCTCTGGGGCCAACGTCCTGACTTTC,CASSPPGAASGANVLTF
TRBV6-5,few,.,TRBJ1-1,TGTGCCAGCAGTTACTCCGGGGGGAACACTGAAGCTTTCTTT,CASSYSGGNTEAFF
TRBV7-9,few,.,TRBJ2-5,TGTGCCAGCAGCTTAGGGAGGGACAGACAAGAGACCCAGTACTTC,CASSLGRDRQETQYF
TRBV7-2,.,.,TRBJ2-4,TGTGCCAGCAGTCTATCAGGAACATTTCAGTACTTC,CASSLSGTFQYF
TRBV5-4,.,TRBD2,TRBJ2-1,TGTGCCAGCAGCTTGGGGGATAGCGGGAGGCACAATGAGCAGTTCTTC,CASSLGDSGRHNEQFF
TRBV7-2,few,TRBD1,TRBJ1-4,TGTGCCAGCAGCTTCGCCGGGACAGATAATGAAAAACTGTTTTTT,CASSFAGTDNEKLFF
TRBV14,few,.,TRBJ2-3,TGTGCCAGCAGCCCAGGAGGGTCAAGGGCAGATACGCAGTATTTT,CASSPGGSRADTQYF
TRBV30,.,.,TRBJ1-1,TGTGCCTGGAGCGAATCAGGGCCCGGTGAAGCTTTCTTT,CAWSESGPGEAFF
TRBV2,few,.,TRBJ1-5,TGTGCCAGCAGACCAGGGAGCAATCAGCCCCAGCATTTT,CASRPGSNQPQHF
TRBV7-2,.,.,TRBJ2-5,TGTGCCAGCAGCTTAGGCGGCCTAGCCCAAGAGACCCAGTACTTC,CASSLGGLAQETQYF
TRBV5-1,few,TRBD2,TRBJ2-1,TGCGCCAGCAGCTTACTAGCGGGAGGCAATGAGCAGTTCTTC,CASSLLAGGNEQFF
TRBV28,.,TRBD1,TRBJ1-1,TGTGCCAGCAACCGACAGGGCTATGAAGCTTTCTTT,CASNRQGYEAFF
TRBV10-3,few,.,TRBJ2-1,TGTGCCATCAGTGAGTCGGGCAGGCAAAATGAGCAGTTCTTC,CAISESGRQNEQFF
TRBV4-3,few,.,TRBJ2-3,TGCGCCAGCAGCCAAGAGGGGTTGGCGGGGGCCTTCCCAGATACGCAGTATTTT,CASSQEGLAGAFPDTQYF
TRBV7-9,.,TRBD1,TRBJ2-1,TGTGCCAGCAGCTTAGCGGGACAGCACAATGAGCAGTTCTTC,CASSLAGQHNEQFF
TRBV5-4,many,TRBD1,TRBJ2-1,TGTGCCAGCAGCTGGAGGGACAGGGACAATGAGCAGTTCTTC,CASSWRDRDNEQFF
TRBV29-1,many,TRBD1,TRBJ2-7,TGCAGCGTCAAAACCTCAGGACAGGGGACGTACGAGCAGTACTTC,CSVKTSGQGTYEQYF
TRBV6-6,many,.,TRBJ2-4,TGTGCCAGCAGCCCGACAGTAAACATTCAGTACTTC,CASSPTVNIQYF
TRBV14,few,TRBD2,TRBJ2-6,TGTGCCAGCAGCCGCGGGGGTTCTGGGGCCAACGTCCTGACTTTC,CASSRGGSGANVLTF
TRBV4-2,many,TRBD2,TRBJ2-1,TGTGCCAGCAGCCAGTCTGGACTAGAACGTGAGCAGTTCTTC,CASSQSGLEREQFF
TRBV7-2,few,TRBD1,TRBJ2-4,TGTGCCAGCAGCTTAGGTAGGGGGCAACCGACGGCCAAAAACATTCAGTACTTC,CASSLGRGQPTAKNIQYF
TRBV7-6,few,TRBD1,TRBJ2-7,TGTGCCAGCAGCAACAGGGGTGGCTACGAGCAGTACTTC,CASSNRGGYEQYF
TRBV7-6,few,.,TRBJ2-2,TGTGCCAGCAGTACGGGAGAGGCCGGGGAGCTGTTTTTT,CASSTGEAGELFF
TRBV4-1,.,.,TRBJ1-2,TGCGCCAGCAGCCAAGCAGGGTATGGCTACACCTTC,CASSQAGYGYTF
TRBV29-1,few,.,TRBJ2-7,TGCAGCGTTTCAGCGGCAACCTACGAGCAGTACTTC,CSVSAATYEQYF
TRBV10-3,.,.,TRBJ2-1,TGTGCCATCCAACCCGGGGGATCCTACAATGAGCAGTTCTTC,CAIQPGGSYNEQFF
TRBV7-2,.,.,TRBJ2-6,TGTGCCAGCAGCTTAGCGTCACAGGTTGGGGCCAACGTCCTGACTTTC,CASSLASQVGANVLTF